This T cell receptor beta chain derives from a study of T-cell memory formation after mild COVID-19. A single record per CDR3 protein comes from TCRdb applying MiXCR to the 5' RACE reads. The sample has under 300,000 distinct CDR3 sequences, 7.5% to 10% seen once. In this sample, this clonotype turned up many times. The clonotype originates from a man in his late teens or twenties who had mild COVID-19 (a few samples of this study predate the infection). Cell type and time point are not known. Sequencing was carried out using PBMCs or a T cell subset sorted from them (not recorded which).

This CDR3 reads CASSHPGQGSYEQYF. The DNA for the CDR3 is TGCGCCAGCAGCCACCCGGGACAGGGTTCCTACGAGCAGTACTTC. The rearrangement links TRBV4-1 to TRBJ2-7, with 9 bases identical to TRBD1. Germline V CDR1 and CDR2: MGHRA, YSYEKL. The CDR3 is made up of 15 amino acids. The ends lost 3 bases at V and 1 base at J; junction bases unmatched: 4.